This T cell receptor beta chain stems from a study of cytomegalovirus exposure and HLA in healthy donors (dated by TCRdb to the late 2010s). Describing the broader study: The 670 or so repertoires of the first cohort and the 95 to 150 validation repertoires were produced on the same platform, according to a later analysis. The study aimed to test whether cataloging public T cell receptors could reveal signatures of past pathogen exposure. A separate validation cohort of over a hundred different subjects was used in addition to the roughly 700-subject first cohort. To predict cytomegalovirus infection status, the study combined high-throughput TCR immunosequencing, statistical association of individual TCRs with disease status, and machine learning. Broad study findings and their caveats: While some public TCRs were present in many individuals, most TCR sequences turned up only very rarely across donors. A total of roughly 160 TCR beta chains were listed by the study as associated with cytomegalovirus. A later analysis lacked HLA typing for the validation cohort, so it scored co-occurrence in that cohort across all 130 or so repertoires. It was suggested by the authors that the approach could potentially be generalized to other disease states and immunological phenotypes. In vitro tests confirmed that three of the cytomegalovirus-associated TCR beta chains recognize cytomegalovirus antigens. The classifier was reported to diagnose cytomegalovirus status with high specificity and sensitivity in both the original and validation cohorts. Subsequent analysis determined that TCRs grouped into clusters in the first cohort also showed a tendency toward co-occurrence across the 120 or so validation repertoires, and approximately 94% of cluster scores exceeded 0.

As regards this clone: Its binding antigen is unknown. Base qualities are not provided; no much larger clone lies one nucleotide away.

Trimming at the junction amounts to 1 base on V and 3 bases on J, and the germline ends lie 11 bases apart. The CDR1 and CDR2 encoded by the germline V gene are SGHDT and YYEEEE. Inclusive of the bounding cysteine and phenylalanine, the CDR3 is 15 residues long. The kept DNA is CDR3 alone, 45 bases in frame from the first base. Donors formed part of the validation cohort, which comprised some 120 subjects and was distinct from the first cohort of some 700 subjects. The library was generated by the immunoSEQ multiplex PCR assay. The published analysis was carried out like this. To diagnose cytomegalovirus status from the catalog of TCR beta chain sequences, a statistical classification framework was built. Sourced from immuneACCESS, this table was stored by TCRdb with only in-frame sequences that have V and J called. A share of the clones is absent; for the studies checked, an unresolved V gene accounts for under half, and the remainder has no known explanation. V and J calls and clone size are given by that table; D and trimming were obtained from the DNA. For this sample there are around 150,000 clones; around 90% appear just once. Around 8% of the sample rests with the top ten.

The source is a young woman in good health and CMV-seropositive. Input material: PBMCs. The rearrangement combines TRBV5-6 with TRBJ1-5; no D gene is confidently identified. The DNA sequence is TGTGCCAGCAGCTTGACGGGAGAGAACAATCAGCCCCAGCATTTT. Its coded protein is CASSLTGENNQPQHF.